The T cell receptor (beta chain) described here comes from a study of tumor and adjacent non-tumor tissue in lung cancer. For the study at large: There were 11 to 13 adenocarcinoma, 2 squamous cell carcinoma and 1 small cell lung cancer cases.

This clonotype was counted ten times or more. Its target is not known. Study-wide results and caveats: Top 100 clones took a larger repertoire share in normal lung. Shorter survival was associated with higher TCR diversity in tumors. Tumor tissue had significantly higher TCR diversity than normal lung.

This sample's RNA came from whole unsorted tissue. With 0 bases removed from V and 1 base from J, the gap between germline ends came to 19 bases. There are 19 residues in the CDR3. Germline V gene lookup returns CDR1 LGHNA and CDR2 YNFKEQ. Three rounds of nested PCR, following a modified ARM-PCR protocol, produced the TCRbeta library. Via MiXCR, TCRdb re-called the multiplex PCR reads, giving one row per CDR3 protein. The sample yields 84,000 or so distinct CDR3 sequences, around three fifths seen once. The chain joins TRBV4-2 to TRBJ2-4, with D maybe TRBD1 (5 bases). The sequenced sample was lung tumor tissue. This receptor was taken from a man in his 70s with non-small cell lung cancer. This chain's CDR3 is CASSQENVRAPRAKNIQYF. CDR3 bases: TGTGCCAGCAGCCAAGAGAATGTCAGGGCCCCTAGGGCCAAAAACATTCAGTACTTC.